These 9 T cell receptor beta chains share one sample of origin, sequenced in a study of shared clonotypes between healthy human individuals. TCRdb's table, derived via immunoSEQ multiplex PCR, lists solely in-frame clones and lacks some. The sample records hundreds of thousands of clones, about 96% being singletons. The naive CD8 fraction comprised CD45RO-negative cells positively selected for CCR7 and excluded terminally differentiated effector memory CD45RA+ cells. Sample: naive CD8+ T cells sorted from blood. These receptors were obtained from a woman aged 30 to 39 in good health.

This sequence joins TRBV4-1 and TRBJ2-2; 15 nucleotides line up with TRBD2. The CDR3 extends over 18 amino acids. Trimming removed 5 bases from V and 7 bases from J; junction bases left unmatched: 11. Per germline, CDR1 MGHRA and CDR2 YSYEKL. The CDR3 coding sequence is TGCGCCAGCAGCACCCGGACTAGCGGGAGGGCCTTAAGCGGGGAGCTGTTTTTT. It yields the protein CASSTRTSGRALSGELFF.

The chain couples TRBV10-3 to TRBJ2-7; D remains ambiguous. CDR3 length equals 13 residues. V lost 7 bases to trimming and J lost 5 bases, with 15 bases between them. CDR1 is ENHRY, CDR2 SYGVKD, per germline. CDR3 in DNA: TGTGCCATCACGGACCCTAACGCCCACGAGCAGTACTTC. Its translation is CAITDPNAHEQYF.

The rearrangement joins TRBV27 to TRBJ2-3; 15 bases align to TRBD2. Germline trimming cut 6 bases from V and 11 bases from J; bases unmatched to any gene: 6. Germline V CDR1 and CDR2: MNHEY, SMNVEV (reference sequence). CDR3 size: 14 residues. CDR3 sequence: CASSTGLAGGGQYF. The DNA of the CDR3 is TGTGCCAGCAGCACTGGACTAGCGGGAGGGGGGCAGTATTTT.

V gene TRBV6-1 combines with J gene TRBJ1-4; D is uncertain. Germline CDR1 and CDR2: MNHNS and SASEGT. Trimming took 5 bases from V and 8 from J, leaving 9 bases between them. This CDR3 spans 12 amino acids. The CDR3 loop is CASSPYKEKLFF. The CDR3 DNA reads as TGTGCCAGCAGTCCCTACAAAGAAAAACTGTTTTTT.

This rearrangement joins TRBV29-1 to TRBJ2-7; the match to TRBD2 covers 9 bases. The germline V gene has CDR1 SQVTM and CDR2 ANQGSEA. V lost 6 bases, J lost 7 bases, and 13 bases stayed unmatched. This CDR3 spans 14 amino acids. The DNA for the CDR3 is TGCAGCGTGGCTGTCTACGCGGGAGGGGGGGAGCAGTACTTC. It yields the protein CSVAVYAGGGEQYF.

The chain employs TRBV28 and TRBJ2-7; D unclear. The CDR3 loop spans 14 amino acids. Trimming took off 5 bases at V and 0 bases at J, with 11 bases between the two ends. The germline gives CDR1 MDHEN, CDR2 SYDVKM. CDR3 region: CASSAPWSSYEQYF. The CDR3 region has the DNA TGTGCCAGCAGTGCCCCCTGGAGCTCCTACGAGCAGTACTTC.

The chain combines TRBV19 with TRBJ2-2, with TRBD1 matching over 9 bases. CDR3 length: 14 residues. V shed 6 bases, J shed 7 bases, and the junction held 6 bases outside the gene matches. In germline, CDR1 is LNHDA, CDR2 SQIVND (reference sequence). The CDR3 region has the DNA TGTGCCAGTAGCCGGACAGGGGCCGGCGGGGAGCTGTTTTTT. Protein sequence: CASSRTGAGGELFF.

The CDR3 loop reads CASSFGQRYGYTF. CDR3 DNA: TGTGCCAGCAGCTTCGGACAGCGCTATGGCTACACCTTC. V gene TRBV11-2 combines with J gene TRBJ1-2; D may be TRBD1 (6 bases). Germline V CDR1 and CDR2: SGHAT, FQNNGV. The CDR3 spans 13 residues. V shed 3 bases and J shed 4 bases, with 9 bases lying between them.

This clone was picked up one time. This rearrangement joins TRBV6-5 to TRBJ2-7; 10 nucleotides line up with TRBD1. The CDR3 extends over 15 amino acids. Trimming took 2 bases from V and 0 from J; bases not matched to a gene: 1. The germline gives CDR1 MNHEY, CDR2 SVGAGI. The CDR3 protein is CASSYGQGVSYEQYF. For the CDR3, the DNA is TGTGCCAGCAGTTACGGACAGGGGGTCTCCTACGAGCAGTACTTC.